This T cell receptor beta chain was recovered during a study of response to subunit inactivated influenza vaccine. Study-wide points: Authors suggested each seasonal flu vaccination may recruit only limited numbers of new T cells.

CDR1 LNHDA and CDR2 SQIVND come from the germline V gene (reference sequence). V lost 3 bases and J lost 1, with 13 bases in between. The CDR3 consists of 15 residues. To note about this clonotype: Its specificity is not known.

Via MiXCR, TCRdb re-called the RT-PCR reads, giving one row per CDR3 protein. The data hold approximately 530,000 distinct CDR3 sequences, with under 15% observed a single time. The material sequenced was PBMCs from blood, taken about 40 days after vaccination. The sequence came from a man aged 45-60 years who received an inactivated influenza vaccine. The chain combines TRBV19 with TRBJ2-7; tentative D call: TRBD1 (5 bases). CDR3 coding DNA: TGTGCCAGTAGTATTTCGACAGCCGTTTCCTACGAGCAGTACTTC. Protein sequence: CASSISTAVSYEQYF.